One and the same sample provided the 19 T cell receptor beta chains below, sequenced in a study of OX40 agonist ivuxolimab in advanced cancers. TCRdb keeps only in-frame clones here, not all; method: immunoSEQ multiplex PCR. The sample carries 70,000 to 80,000 clones, approximately 86% recorded once. The sample in question was CD4+ or CD8+ T cells sorted from blood, obtained in a trial of the OX40 agonist ivuxolimab. The receptors shown here come from an adult with an advanced solid tumor such as melanoma, head and neck, liver or kidney cancer.

The chain uses TRBV7-2 and TRBJ2-7; 11 bases agree with TRBD2. In germline, CDR1 is SGHTA, CDR2 FQGNSA. Unmatched junction bases numbered 9, after V lost 5 bases and J lost 3 bases. The CDR3 runs 16 residues. The CDR3 DNA reads as TGTGCCAGCAGCCGGGGGGGGACTAGCGGCTTCTACGAGCAGTACTTC. Protein product: CASSRGGTSGFYEQYF.

CDR3 sequence: CSVGVESSGANVLTF. CDR3 coding DNA: TGCAGCGTGGGTGTGGAAAGCTCTGGGGCCAACGTCCTGACTTTC. The genes are TRBV29-1 and TRBJ2-6, with D unresolved. The CDR3 is 15 residues long. The V gene's germline CDR1 is SQVTM and CDR2 ANQGSEA. The V gene lost 6 bases and the J gene lost 0 bases, with 12 bases spanning the gap.

The genes are TRBV5-1 and TRBJ1-4, with D uncertain. The V and J ends lost 0 bases and 4 bases respectively, with 7 bases between them. The CDR3 contains 14 residues. Germline V gene lookup returns CDR1 SGHRS and CDR2 YFSETQ. CDR3 DNA sequence: TGCGCCAGCAGCTTGGGGGCGCTTAATGAAAAACTGTTTTTT. It encodes CASSLGALNEKLFF.

The gene calls are TRBV9 and TRBJ1-1; no clear D gene. Germline CDR1 SGDLS, CDR2 YYNGEE. V lost 4 bases to trimming and J lost 3 bases, with 19 bases between them. This CDR3 has 16 amino acids. In nucleotides, the CDR3 is TGTGCCAGCAGCCCCGGAGGAGCGTTTAGGGACACTGAAGCTTTCTTT. This sequence encodes CASSPGGAFRDTEAFF.

This clone was detected only a few times. This chain links TRBV19 with TRBJ2-1; TRBD2 might be the D (6 bases). Germline loops: CDR1 LNHDA, CDR2 SQIVND (reference sequence). V was cut by 5 bases and J by 7 bases, with 21 bases left in between. The CDR3 loop spans 16 amino acids. The CDR3 sequence is CASSGPLVGAGNEQFF. CDR3 nucleotides: TGTGCCAGTAGTGGACCACTAGTGGGAGCGGGTAATGAGCAGTTCTTC.

V usage is TRBV18 and J usage is TRBJ2-1; D possibly matches TRBD1 or TRBD2 (5 bases each). The CDR3 is 15 residues long. Looked up from germline, CDR1 is KGHSH and CDR2 is LQKENI. Trimming cost V 1 base and J 5 bases, with 12 bases left between them. In nucleotides, the CDR3 is TGTGCCAGCTCACCACAAACTCTGGGGGACAATGAGCAGTTCTTC. It encodes CASSPQTLGDNEQFF.

This clone has only one observation. CDR3 nucleotides: TGTGCCAGTAAGCCCGGGGGCTACTATGGCTACACCTTC. Translation gives CASKPGGYYGYTF. The gene calls are TRBV19 and TRBJ1-2, with a possible D match to TRBD1 (6 bases). There are 13 residues in the CDR3. V was trimmed by 7 bases and J by 3 bases, leaving 12 bases between them. The germline gives CDR1 LNHDA, CDR2 SQIVND (reference sequence).

The chain has TRBV6-1 and TRBJ2-3, with D tentatively TRBD1 (6 bases). V lost 2 bases, J lost 1 base, and 10 bases lay in between. There are 15 residues in the CDR3. Germline V lookup: CDR1 MNHNS, CDR2 SASEGT. CDR3 sequence: CASSESHRGTDTQYF. CDR3 nucleotide sequence: TGTGCCAGCAGTGAATCACACAGGGGCACAGATACGCAGTATTTT.

V and J are TRBV28 and TRBJ2-7, with D uncertain. Trimming pared 4 bases from V and 4 bases from J, leaving 17 bases between. CDR1 and CDR2 from the germline V gene are MDHEN and SYDVKM. The CDR3 sequence is 15 residues long. Here the CDR3 reads CASSSPTSANYEQYF. The CDR3 bases are TGTGCCAGCAGTTCCCCCACCAGCGCCAATTACGAGCAGTACTTC.

This rearrangement joins TRBV9 to TRBJ1-6; D might be TRBD1 (5 bases). Trimming removed 0 bases from V and 7 bases from J, with 8 bases in between. CDR1 and CDR2 (germline): SGDLS, YYNGEE. The CDR3 has 14 amino acids. CDR3 bases: TGTGCCAGCAGCGTAGTAGAGGGGAATTCACCCCTCCACTTT. It is translated as CASSVVEGNSPLHF.

V and J are TRBV2 and TRBJ2-5, with D hard to call. Germline CDR1 reads SNHLY; CDR2 reads FYNNEI. The CDR3 runs to 12 residues. V was shortened by 6 bases and J by 0 bases, with 5 bases between the two germline ends. The CDR3 reads CASRTDQETQYF. As DNA, the CDR3 is TGTGCCAGCAGAACAGACCAAGAGACCCAGTACTTC. Full variable domain (missing parts from reference TRBV2 and TRBJ2-5): EPEVTQTPSHQVTQMGQEVILRCVPISNHLYFYWYRQILGQKVEFLVSFYNNEISEKSEIFDDQFSVERPDGSNFTLKIRSTKLEDSAMYFCASRTDQETQYFGPGTRLLVL.

This clone occurred once. The V gene is TRBV2, the J gene TRBJ1-5, with D uncertain. Germline loops: CDR1 SNHLY, CDR2 FYNNEI. Between the trimmed V and J ends, which lost 5 bases and 3 bases, there was a span of 17 bases. This CDR3 is built from 16 residues. The CDR3 spells CASSLQGRRDNQPQHF. The CDR3 DNA sequence: TGTGCCAGCAGTCTCCAAGGTCGTAGAGACAATCAGCCCCAGCATTTT.

V is TRBV5-1 and J is TRBJ1-2, with D uncertain. CDR1 SGHRS and CDR2 YFSETQ come from the germline V gene. V dropped 1 base and J dropped 2 bases, with 6 bases sitting between them. The CDR3 runs to 13 residues. For the CDR3, the DNA is TGCGCCAGCAGCTTGCGACTGAACTATGGCTACACCTTC. Encoded protein: CASSLRLNYGYTF. Combining the CDR3 with reference TRBV5-1 and TRBJ1-2 gives the whole variable domain KAGVTQTPRYLIKTRGQQVTLSCSPISGHRSVSWYQQTPGQGLQFLFEYFSETQRNKGNFPGRFSGRQFSNSRSEMNVSTLELGDSALYLCASSLRLNYGYTFGSGTRLTVV.

The J gene is TRBJ1-1, the V gene TRBV19; 11 nucleotides agree with TRBD1. Trimming at V came to 3 bases and at J to 4 bases, leaving 4 bases not matched to a gene. Germline CDR1 reads LNHDA; CDR2 reads SQIVND (reference sequence). This CDR3 region has 15 residues. CDR3 residues: CASSIPGQGATEAFF. Written as DNA, the CDR3 is TGTGCCAGTAGTATCCCCGGACAGGGGGCCACTGAAGCTTTCTTT.

This chain uses TRBV28 with TRBJ2-2; no reliable D call. The CDR3 is made up of 12 amino acids. Trimming left V 5 bases short and J 4 bases short, with 5 bases between. CDR1 is MDHEN and CDR2 is SYDVKM in the germline V gene. CDR3 amino acids: CASSVGTGELFF. The CDR3, as DNA: TGTGCCAGCAGTGTGGGCACCGGGGAGCTGTTTTTT.

The chain links TRBV5-1 to TRBJ2-6, with D possibly TRBD2 on 6 matching bases. This CDR3 region has 17 residues. The germline V gene encodes CDR1 SGHRS and CDR2 YFSETQ. Trimming cost V 1 base and J 1 base, with 12 bases left between them. DNA of the CDR3: TGCGCCAGCAGCTTGCTAGTTGGGACTTCTGGGGCCAACGTCCTGACTTTC. Its translation: CASSLLVGTSGANVLTF. Full variable domain (missing parts from reference TRBV5-1 and TRBJ2-6): KAGVTQTPRYLIKTRGQQVTLSCSPISGHRSVSWYQQTPGQGLQFLFEYFSETQRNKGNFPGRFSGRQFSNSRSEMNVSTLELGDSALYLCASSLLVGTSGANVLTFGAGSRLTVL.

This clone was seen a single time. This rearrangement joins TRBV5-1 to TRBJ2-5; D remains ambiguous. V lost 3 bases and J lost 2, with 17 bases in between. The CDR3 loop spans 16 amino acids. The germline CDR1 and CDR2 sequences are SGHRS and YFSETQ. The CDR3 loop reads CASSSGPRNVQETQYF. Here the CDR3 DNA reads TGCGCCAGCAGCTCGGGCCCTAGGAATGTACAAGAGACCCAGTACTTC.

The rearrangement uses TRBV19 and TRBJ2-3; no definite D call. The germline gives CDR1 LNHDA, CDR2 SQIVND (reference sequence). The germline V and J ends were trimmed by 5 bases and 2 bases, with 5 bases remaining between them. There are 12 residues in the CDR3. The CDR3 region has the DNA TGTGCCAGTAGTCCGTACACAGATACGCAGTATTTT. This sequence encodes CASSPYTDTQYF. Combining the CDR3 with reference TRBV19 and TRBJ2-3 gives the whole variable domain DGGITQSPKYLFRKEGQNVTLSCEQNLNHDAMYWYRQDPGQGLRLIYYSQIVNDFQKGDIAEGYSVSREKKESFPLTVTSAQKNPTAFYLCASSPYTDTQYFGPGTRLTVL.

The rearrangement uses TRBV11-2 and TRBJ2-1; D might be TRBD1 (5 bases). The CDR3 is made up of 15 amino acids. CDR1 is SGHAT and CDR2 is FQNNGV in the germline V gene. Trimming removed 5 bases at V and 4 bases at J, with 15 bases between. The CDR3 spells CASSPRTGDYNEQFF. CDR3 nucleotide sequence: TGTGCCAGCAGCCCCCGAACAGGAGATTACAATGAGCAGTTCTTC.